This T cell receptor beta chain was recorded in a study of cytomegalovirus exposure and HLA in healthy donors. Study conclusions and caveats: Cytomegalovirus association was listed for under 200 TCR beta chains.

As for this clone: Its matching antigen is unknown.

CDR1 is SQVTM, CDR2 ANQGSEA, per germline. CDR3 length: 14 residues. The ends lost 4 bases at V and 7 bases at J; junction bases unmatched: 7. The PCR had 60 Vbeta and 13 Jbeta primers. Clones were read by immunoSEQ multiplex PCR, and TCRdb kept only the in-frame ones, dropping some. The sample lists under 200,000 clones, 80% to 90% seen once, with approximately 0.31% in the top ten. The TCR comes from a woman in her thirties in good health and CMV-seronegative. The chain uses TRBV29-1 and TRBJ2-1; 10 nucleotides align to TRBD2. Specimen: PBMCs. CDR3 protein: CSVVVLAGRNEQFF. CDR3 DNA sequence: TGCAGCGTTGTGGTACTAGCGGGACGGAATGAGCAGTTCTTC.